Presented here are 12 T cell receptor beta chains from one specimen sequenced in a study of Ad26.COV2.S vaccination and SARS-CoV-2 variants. Treatment indicated: roughly 19 received Ad26.COV2.S at low or high dose, single or two shots; about 5 received placebo; per-sample allocation not given. Sampling was performed 63 days after the first vaccine or placebo injection. Clones were read by immunoSEQ multiplex PCR, and TCRdb kept only the in-frame ones, dropping some. The sample includes under 550,000 clones, roughly 88% of them seen just once. Sequencing used peripheral blood, obtained in a trial of Ad26.COV2.S vaccine versus placebo. These receptors all come from a person aged 18-65 years who received the Ad26.COV2.S COVID-19 vaccine or a placebo.

This chain connects TRBV12-3 or TRBV12-4 to TRBJ1-2; 7 nucleotides line up with TRBD1. Trimming at V came to 6 bases and at J to 8 bases, leaving 9 bases not matched to a gene. This CDR3 has 13 residues. The CDR3: CASRDGEDRGYTF. DNA for the CDR3: TGTGCCAGCAGGGACGGGGAGGACAGGGGCTACACCTTC.

This chain uses TRBV28 with TRBJ1-5; 8 positions agree with TRBD1. Germline V CDR1 and CDR2: MDHEN, SYDVKM. V lost 5 bases to trimming and J lost 7 bases; unmatched junction nucleotides: 13. This CDR3 contains 16 residues. CDR3 nucleotides: TGTGCCAGCAGTCCCAATGGACAGGGCCTCAGGCAGCCCCAGCATTTT. This sequence encodes CASSPNGQGLRQPQHF.

Notes on this clone: Other DNA sequences in the same sample also yield this CDR3. The chain carries TRBV3-1 (or the pseudogene TRBV3-2) and TRBJ2-6; no clear D. Germline V gene lookup returns CDR1 LGHDT and CDR2 YNNKEL (reference sequence). This CDR3 comprises 15 residues. The V end lost 4 bases, the J end lost 0 bases, and 7 bases lay between the germline ends. DNA of the CDR3: TGTGCCAGCAGCCCCGCAGACTCTGGGGCCAACGTCCTGACTTTC. Translating it yields CASSPADSGANVLTF.

The gene calls are TRBV21-1 and TRBJ2-7; the D segment call TRBD2 is taken from the table without a DNA check. TRBV21-1 is reported as a pseudogene. The CDR3 length is 15 residues. For the CDR3, the DNA is TGTGCCAGCAGCATGGGACTAGCAACCCCACGGGAGCAGTACTTC. It specifies CASSMGLATPREQYF.

This clone has a handful of counts. The chain combines TRBV6-6 with TRBJ2-4; 7 positions match TRBD1. With V trimmed by 7 bases and J by 4 bases, 10 bases remained unmatched. The CDR3 has 15 residues. The germline V gene encodes CDR1 MNHNY and CDR2 SVGAGI (reference sequence). CDR3 sequence: CASIKGQGVKNIQYF. In DNA form, the CDR3 reads TGTGCCAGCATAAAAGGGCAGGGGGTAAAAAACATTCAGTACTTC.

The chain recombines TRBV5-1 with TRBJ2-7; D remains unclear. Germline assignment: CDR1 SGHRS and CDR2 YFSETQ. Trimming shortened V by 3 bases and J by 4 bases, and 14 bases separated the two germline ends. The CDR3 spans 14 residues. The DNA for the CDR3 is TGCGCCAGCAGCTCTATGCCGGGCGGTTACGAGCAGTACTTC. Encoded protein: CASSSMPGGYEQYF. Full variable domain (outside the CDR3, taken from reference TRBV5-1 and TRBJ2-7): KAGVTQTPRYLIKTRGQQVTLSCSPISGHRSVSWYQQTPGQGLQFLFEYFSETQRNKGNFPGRFSGRQFSNSRSEMNVSTLELGDSALYLCASSSMPGGYEQYFGPGTRLTVT.

The genes are TRBV7-8 and TRBJ1-5; the match to TRBD1 covers 8 bases. Germline V CDR1 and CDR2: SGHVS, FQNEAQ. The CDR3 has 17 amino acids. V trimming: 5 bases; J trimming: 6 bases; junction bases outside the gene matches: 15. The CDR3 loop is CASSVDRGPGWVQPQHF. DNA of the CDR3: TGTGCCAGCAGCGTCGACAGGGGACCTGGTTGGGTTCAGCCCCAGCATTTT.

V gene TRBV20-1 combines with J gene TRBJ2-7, with 8 positions matching TRBD1. This CDR3 is 11 amino acids long. J lost 5 bases, V lost 5 bases, and 2 bases had no gene match. Germline V gene lookup returns CDR1 DFQATT and CDR2 SNEGSKA (reference sequence). This chain's CDR3 is CSASDRDEQYF. CDR3 in DNA: TGCAGTGCTTCGGACAGGGACGAGCAGTACTTC.

The rearrangement links TRBV3-1 (or the pseudogene TRBV3-2) to TRBJ2-1; 11 nucleotides line up with TRBD2. J lost 15 bases, V lost 0 bases, and 7 bases had no gene match. The CDR3 runs to 14 residues. Germline values: CDR1 LGHDT, CDR2 YNNKEL (reference sequence). Written as DNA, the CDR3 is TGTGCCAGCAGCCAAGAATCGCTAGCGGGGGGTACGTTCTTC. Protein: CASSQESLAGGTFF.

The chain has TRBV28 and TRBJ2-1; D is ambiguous. The CDR3 totals 14 residues. Trimming removed 7 bases at V and 4 bases at J, with 14 bases between. In germline, CDR1 is MDHEN, CDR2 SYDVKM. The CDR3 DNA follows: TGTGCCAGCACCGATAGGTCCAGATACAATGAGCAGTTCTTC. Translating it yields CASTDRSRYNEQFF.

This clone was observed a handful of times. The same CDR3 also results from other DNA sequences found in this sample. V usage is TRBV11-3 and J usage is TRBJ2-7; TRBD1 aligns across 8 bases. The CDR3 runs to 13 residues. Germline V lookup: CDR1 SGHNT, CDR2 YENEEA. The V gene end was trimmed by 5 bases and the J gene end by 4 bases; junction bases not matched to a gene: 4. The DNA of the CDR3 is TGTGCCAGCAGCCCCGACAGGGGTTACGAGCAGTACTTC. Translated: CASSPDRGYEQYF.

As for this clone: Other DNA sequences within the sample encode an identical CDR3. The rearrangement links TRBV19 to TRBJ2-7, with D uncertain. Trimming pared 5 bases from V and 0 bases from J, leaving 11 bases between. CDR3 length: 14 residues. Germline CDR1 reads LNHDA; CDR2 reads SQIVND (reference sequence). The chain's CDR3 is CASSRQVSSYEQYF. CDR3 DNA: TGTGCCAGTAGTCGGCAGGTTAGCTCCTACGAGCAGTACTTC.